This T cell receptor (beta chain) stems from a study of shared clonotypes between healthy human individuals (dated by TCRdb to about 2020). Regarding the complete study: The cohort comprised a couple of women and three men aged 18 to 49 years. Libraries were prepared and TCR repertoires were sequenced by different laboratories using diverse techniques, in order to increase sequencing depth and limit assay-specific biases. Per donor, leukapheresis produced somewhere between about 0.85 and 8.9 billion PBMCs. For each donor, CD4 naive and CD4 memory were each given three plates, CD8 naive was given two plates, and CD8 memory was given one plate. The study deeply sequenced blood TCR repertoires of about 5 healthy adults to estimate repertoire size and the extent of clonotype sharing between individuals. What the research found in general, with its limitations: The genetic and exposure-history diversity represented was limited by the small number of donors. Pairwise subsampling led to the expectation that sequencing depth would affect the degree of clonotype sharing among donors. Sharing across a handful of donors was observed for approximately 5% of naive CD4, 3% to 3.5% of naive CD8, roughly 2.3% of memory CD4, and roughly 0.4% of memory CD8 clonotypes. Incomplete sequencing was indicated by rarefaction of sorted-subset datasets, despite the large sequencing depth. Only blood was sampled, and tissue TCR repertoires likely differ from those in blood. Naive subsets generally had larger estimated clonotype richness than memory subsets. Clonotypes shared by all four sorted-subset donors showed higher generation probabilities than non-shared clonotypes.

TCR CDR3 regions were amplified from genomic DNA by multiplex PCR using the deep immunoSEQ assay. For each cell subset, the extracted genomic DNA was distributed evenly across all wells of several immunoSEQ 96-well plates, and each plate served as one replicate. Each replicate PCR for sorted subsets received around 200 ng genomic DNA, equal to about 30,000 T cell genomes. Purified libraries were quantified with a Qubit 3.0 fluorometer, sized on a Bioanalyzer 2100, and re-quantified with the KAPA Library Quantification kit. Each immunoSEQ 96-well plate was sequenced on its own single-read 150-cycle Illumina NextSeq 550 flow cell. Per the original workflow: The immunoSEQ output contained only junctional sequences without quality scores, so filtering could not match that applied to full-length reads. Sequences were annotated with PyIR, a Python wrapper for IgBLAST v1.9, using IMGT germline references to assign V/J genes and CDR3. Reads were filtered out if the reads had weak V/J assignments (E-value above 1e-6), no CDR3, stop codons, out-of-frame junctions, or ambiguous translated residues. V3J clonotypes were defined as sequences sharing the same inferred V gene, J gene, and CDR3 amino acid sequence. Percentage overlap between repertoires was computed as shared unique clonotypes divided by the size of the smaller repertoire. Repertoire richness was assessed with RTK rarefaction, the Chao1 estimator, and Recon v2.1 estimates of unobserved clonotypes. For all TCRbeta clonotypes obtained by the gDNA method from a few donors, generation probabilities were computed with OLGA. Drawn from immuneACCESS, this table holds only the in-frame rearrangements with V and J called that TCRdb kept. Clones are partly lost; checked studies trace under half to an unresolved V gene and leave the rest unexplained. Clone size and the V and J calls come from that table; the DNA yielded D and trimming. The sample yields about 1.5 million clones; 95% to 99% were counted once. The top ten clones comprise roughly 0.42% of the sample.

For this clone: The target of this receptor is not known. Base qualities are missing; no much larger clone stands one base away.

The V end loses 4 bases and the J end loses 6 bases, and a stretch of 7 bases separates them. The germline V gene encodes CDR1 KGHSH and CDR2 LQKENI. Including the terminal cysteine and phenylalanine, the CDR3 comprises 11 residues. The only DNA kept is the CDR3, 33 bases in frame from the first base. The donors were healthy, HIV-negative adults with no recently reported acute infections or vaccinations. Every donor was a Caucasian adult residing in Nashville, Tennessee, USA. CD4+ T cells were enriched by magnetic negative selection; naive cells were then positively selected on CD45RA, and the negative fraction formed the memory subset. After blood collection by leukapheresis, PBMCs were isolated using Ficoll-Histopaque density gradient centrifugation and then cryopreserved in the vapor phase of liquid nitrogen. Purity and quantity of every magnetically sorted T cell population were checked by analytical flow cytometry. Genomic DNA was isolated from every sorted fraction and measured by UV absorbance on a Nanodrop 2000c.

The receptor was isolated from a young man in good health. The sequenced sample was naive CD4+ T cells sorted from blood. This sample's cell subset or site label indicates: CD45RA+ positively selected. Here the chain combines TRBV18 and TRBJ2-7; TRBD1 is a possible D gene, resting on 5 matching bases. The DNA sequence is as follows: TGTGCCAGCTCACAGGGGTTCGAGCAGTACTTC. This yields the protein CASSQGFEQYF. The variable domain in full, with residues beyond the CDR3 obtained from the reference TRBV18 and TRBJ2-7 genes, is NAGVMQNPRHLVRRRGQEARLRCSPMKGHSHVYWYRQLPEEGLKFMVYLQKENIIDESGMPKERFSAEFPKEGPSILRIQQVVRGDSAAYFCASSQGFEQYFGPGTRLTVT.